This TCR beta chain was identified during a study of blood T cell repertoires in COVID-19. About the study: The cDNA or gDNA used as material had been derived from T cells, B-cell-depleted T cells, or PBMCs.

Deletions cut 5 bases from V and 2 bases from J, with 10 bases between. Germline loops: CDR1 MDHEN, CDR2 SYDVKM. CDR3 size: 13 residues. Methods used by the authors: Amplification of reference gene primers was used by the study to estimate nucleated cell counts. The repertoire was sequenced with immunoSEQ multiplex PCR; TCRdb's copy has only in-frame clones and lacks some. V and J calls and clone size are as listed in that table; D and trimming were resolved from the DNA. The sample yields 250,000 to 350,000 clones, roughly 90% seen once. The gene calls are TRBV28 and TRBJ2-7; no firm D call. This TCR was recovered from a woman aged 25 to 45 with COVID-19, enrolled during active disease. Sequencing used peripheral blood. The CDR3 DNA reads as TGTGCCAGCAGTGTCGGGTTCCCCTACGAGCAGTACTTC. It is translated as CASSVGFPYEQYF. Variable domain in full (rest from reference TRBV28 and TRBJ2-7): DVKVTQSSRYLVKRTGEKVFLECVQDMDHENMFWYRQDPGLGLRLIYFSYDVKMKEKGDIPEGYSVSREKKERFSLILESASTNQTSMYLCASSVGFPYEQYFGPGTRLTVT.